This TCR beta chain is from a study of shared clonotypes between healthy human individuals. Turning to the study itself: Sampling drew on donors who were a couple of women and a few men aged 18 to 49. Study-level results: Sampling was confined to blood; repertoires within tissues likely differ.

None of the donors, who were healthy HIV-negative adults, had recently had acute infections or vaccinations. The study separated CD4+ cells into CD45RA+ naive and CD45RA-negative memory subsets. Produced via immunoSEQ multiplex PCR; TCRdb's table is partial and in-frame only. Here the sample spans under 650,000 clones, approximately 95% being singletons. Germline CDR1 is ENHRY and CDR2 is SYGVKD. This CDR3 has 15 amino acids. The J segment lost 11 bases and the V segment lost 4 bases, leaving 12 bases of the junction unmatched. As concerns this clone: Its antigen is undetermined.

Sample: naive CD4+ T cells sorted from blood. The sample's subset: CD45RA+ positively selected. This sequence originates from a woman in her 30s in good health. This chain links TRBV10-3 with TRBJ2-5, with 11 nucleotides matching TRBD2. The DNA for the CDR3 is TGTGCCATCAGTGTCTCCGGGACTAGCGGATTGGAGCAGTACTTC. Translating it yields CAISVSGTSGLEQYF.